These T cell receptor beta chains were read from a single sample in a study of neurological immune-mediated disorders. TCRdb fed the 5' RACE reads into MiXCR, producing one record per CDR3 protein. The sample shows about 49,000 distinct CDR3 sequences, approximately 9.2% of them seen only once. The specimen was PBMCs. The source of these receptors is a woman aged 40-49 years in good health. CDR3s include the opening cysteine and the closing phenylalanine or tryptophan. The order of the fields is D gene, clone size, V gene, J gene, CDR3 protein, CDR3 DNA. A D gene is named only where the DNA matches it firmly. Rows give clone size only sometimes, using once, few, many, or a class for an expanded clone.

d_call: TRBD1; clone_size: few; v_call: TRBV5-1; j_call: TRBJ2-2; cdr3_aa: CASSLRDRGSGELFF; cdr3_nt: TGCGCCAGCAGCTTACGGGACAGGGGCTCCGGGGAGCTGTTTTTT
d_call: TRBD1; clone_size: many; v_call: TRBV6-5; j_call: TRBJ2-3; cdr3_aa: CASSRDSVLTDTQYF; cdr3_nt: TGTGCCAGCAGTCGGGACAGCGTTCTCACAGATACGCAGTATTTT
d_call: TRBD1; clone_size: many; v_call: TRBV5-1; j_call: TRBJ2-7; cdr3_aa: CASSTRPTGDEQYF; cdr3_nt: TGCGCCAGCAGCACGAGACCTACAGGGGACGAGCAGTACTTC
d_call: -; clone_size: many; v_call: TRBV20-1; j_call: TRBJ2-7; cdr3_aa: CSAAASTQQYF; cdr3_nt: TGCAGTGCGGCGGCTTCTACGCAGCAGTACTTC
d_call: -; clone_size: many; v_call: TRBV4-3; j_call: TRBJ2-1; cdr3_aa: CASSQERRGWNEQFF; cdr3_nt: TGCGCCAGCAGCCAAGAGAGGAGAGGGTGGAATGAGCAGTTCTTC
d_call: -; clone_size: many; v_call: TRBV7-8; j_call: TRBJ1-6; cdr3_aa: CAIRKGSSYNSPLHF; cdr3_nt: TGTGCCATCAGAAAAGGGAGCTCCTATAATTCACCCCTCCACTTT
d_call: -; clone_size: many; v_call: TRBV7-2; j_call: TRBJ2-7; cdr3_aa: CASSSRTGYEQYF; cdr3_nt: TGTGCCAGCAGCTCGAGGACTGGCTACGAGCAGTACTTC
d_call: TRBD1; clone_size: -; v_call: TRBV27; j_call: TRBJ1-3; cdr3_aa: CASSSGQGVNTIYF; cdr3_nt: TGTGCCAGCAGCTCCGGACAGGGGGTAAACACCATATATTTT
d_call: TRBD1; clone_size: many; v_call: TRBV20-1; j_call: TRBJ1-1; cdr3_aa: CSAREALRQGPRTEAFF; cdr3_nt: TGCAGTGCTAGGGAAGCACTCAGACAGGGGCCAAGGACTGAAGCTTTCTTT
d_call: -; clone_size: many; v_call: TRBV5-5; j_call: TRBJ2-5; cdr3_aa: CASSWQETQYF; cdr3_nt: TGTGCCAGCAGCTGGCAGGAGACCCAGTACTTC
d_call: -; clone_size: many; v_call: TRBV20-1; j_call: TRBJ2-7; cdr3_aa: CSARGLRGYYEQYF; cdr3_nt: TGCAGTGCTAGAGGCCTACGGGGTTACTACGAGCAGTACTTC
d_call: -; clone_size: many; v_call: TRBV12-3/TRBV12-4; j_call: TRBJ2-2; cdr3_aa: CASSSRGNTGELFF; cdr3_nt: TGTGCCAGCAGTTCCAGGGGGAACACCGGGGAGCTGTTTTTT
d_call: TRBD2; clone_size: many; v_call: TRBV4-1; j_call: TRBJ2-3; cdr3_aa: CASSASGGARTDTQYF; cdr3_nt: TGCGCCAGCAGCGCCAGCGGGGGGGCCCGGACAGATACGCAGTATTTT
d_call: TRBD1; clone_size: many; v_call: TRBV29-1; j_call: TRBJ2-1; cdr3_aa: CSVTTGVLEQFF; cdr3_nt: TGCAGCGTCACGACAGGGGTACTTGAGCAGTTCTTC
d_call: -; clone_size: few; v_call: TRBV29-1; j_call: TRBJ1-1; cdr3_aa: CSVDSVNTEAFF; cdr3_nt: TGCAGCGTCGACAGCGTGAACACTGAAGCTTTCTTT
d_call: TRBD2; clone_size: many; v_call: TRBV5-8; j_call: TRBJ2-3; cdr3_aa: CASSSGTSGGSDTQYF; cdr3_nt: TGTGCCAGCAGCAGCGGGACTAGCGGGGGATCAGATACGCAGTATTTT
d_call: -; clone_size: many; v_call: TRBV10-3; j_call: TRBJ2-3; cdr3_aa: CAISESTGRAPDTQYF; cdr3_nt: TGTGCCATCAGTGAGTCGACGGGGCGGGCTCCAGATACGCAGTATTTT
d_call: -; clone_size: many; v_call: TRBV7-3; j_call: TRBJ2-3; cdr3_aa: CASSLNPNPTDTQYF; cdr3_nt: TGTGCCAGCAGCTTAAACCCAAACCCCACAGATACGCAGTATTTT
d_call: TRBD1; clone_size: many; v_call: TRBV29-1; j_call: TRBJ1-5; cdr3_aa: CSAAEGANQPQHF; cdr3_nt: TGCAGCGCTGCGGAGGGGGCGAATCAGCCCCAGCATTTT
d_call: TRBD1; clone_size: many; v_call: TRBV3-1; j_call: TRBJ1-1; cdr3_aa: CASSQTGGIGTEAFF; cdr3_nt: TGTGCCAGCAGCCAAACAGGGGGGATAGGGACTGAAGCTTTCTTT
d_call: -; clone_size: many; v_call: TRBV29-1; j_call: TRBJ1-1; cdr3_aa: CSVDGGHEGGTEAFF; cdr3_nt: TGCAGCGTTGACGGGGGGCACGAGGGTGGAACTGAAGCTTTCTTT
d_call: TRBD2; clone_size: many; v_call: TRBV6-6; j_call: TRBJ2-1; cdr3_aa: CASSPRLAGVTEQFF; cdr3_nt: TGTGCCAGCAGTCCCAGACTAGCGGGGGTGACTGAGCAGTTCTTC
d_call: TRBD1; clone_size: many; v_call: TRBV29-1; j_call: TRBJ2-7; cdr3_aa: CSVEDRDSYEQYF; cdr3_nt: TGCAGCGTCGAAGACCGGGACAGCTACGAGCAGTACTTC
d_call: -; clone_size: -; v_call: TRBV6-2/TRBV6-3; j_call: TRBJ2-3; cdr3_aa: CASSSYLSAITDTQYF; cdr3_nt: TGTGCCAGCAGTTCTTACCTGTCCGCCATCACAGATACGCAGTATTTT
d_call: -; clone_size: -; v_call: TRBV24-1; j_call: TRBJ2-3; cdr3_aa: CATSDQTPDTQYF; cdr3_nt: TGTGCCACCAGTGACCAAACCCCAGATACGCAGTATTTT
d_call: -; clone_size: many; v_call: TRBV12-3/TRBV12-4; j_call: TRBJ2-3; cdr3_aa: CASSLMGAVYTQYF; cdr3_nt: TGTGCCAGCAGTTTAATGGGTGCTGTATATACGCAGTATTTT
d_call: -; clone_size: many; v_call: TRBV5-6; j_call: TRBJ1-4; cdr3_aa: CASSPGTPDEKLFF; cdr3_nt: TGTGCCAGCAGCCCCGGCACACCGGATGAAAAACTGTTTTTT
d_call: -; clone_size: many; v_call: TRBV5-1; j_call: TRBJ1-5; cdr3_aa: CASSPVWGPNQPQHF; cdr3_nt: TGCGCCAGCAGCCCCGTGTGGGGACCCAATCAGCCCCAGCATTTT
d_call: TRBD1; clone_size: many; v_call: TRBV4-1; j_call: TRBJ1-4; cdr3_aa: CASSQENRGREKLFF; cdr3_nt: TGCGCCAGCAGCCAAGAGAACAGGGGGCGTGAAAAACTGTTTTTT
d_call: TRBD1; clone_size: many; v_call: TRBV18; j_call: TRBJ1-1; cdr3_aa: CASSSRQGTEAFF; cdr3_nt: TGTGCCAGCTCATCCAGACAGGGGACTGAAGCTTTCTTT
d_call: TRBD1; clone_size: few; v_call: TRBV3-1; j_call: TRBJ2-7; cdr3_aa: CASSQVGTDPYEQYF; cdr3_nt: TGTGCCAGCAGCCAAGTGGGGACAGATCCCTACGAGCAGTACTTC
d_call: -; clone_size: -; v_call: TRBV25-1; j_call: TRBJ2-3; cdr3_aa: CASGRGRGTDTQYF; cdr3_nt: TGTGCCAGCGGTCGAGGACGAGGCACAGATACGCAGTATTTT